These 5 T cell receptor beta chains were sequenced from one sample in a study of beta chain features in type 1 diabetes. Expressed TCRB transcripts were sequenced after all isolated RNA was converted to cDNA. Sequencing used immunoSEQ multiplex PCR; TCRdb keeps in-frame clones, though not all of them. Here the sample spans approximately 300,000 clones, about 11% being singletons. Sequencing used naive CD4+ T cells from blood. Receptors originate from a woman aged 25 to 39 in good health.

V is TRBV25-1 and J is TRBJ2-3; 7 positions match TRBD2. The CDR3 is 15 amino acids. Germline values: CDR1 MGHDK, CDR2 SYGVNS. J was trimmed by 6 bases and V by 5 bases; bases with no gene match: 11. CDR3 DNA sequence: TGTGCCAGCAGTCCCCTAGCGGTCCTGGAGGATACGCAGTATTTT. It is translated as CASSPLAVLEDTQYF. Combining the CDR3 with reference TRBV25-1 and TRBJ2-3 gives the whole variable domain EADIYQTPRYLVIGTGKKITLECSQTMGHDKMYWYQQDPGMELHLIHYSYGVNSTEKGDLSSESTVSRIRTEHFPLTLESARPSHTSQYLCASSPLAVLEDTQYFGPGTRLTVL.

The rearrangement links TRBV4-3 to TRBJ2-7; D unclear. Germline V CDR1 and CDR2: LGHNA, YSLEER. The CDR3 totals 14 residues. V was shortened by 0 bases and J by 0 bases, with 6 bases between the two germline ends. CDR3 loop: CASSQDWPSYEQYF. The CDR3 coding sequence is TGCGCCAGCAGCCAAGATTGGCCCTCCTACGAGCAGTACTTC.

Only a few counts were recorded for this clone. This sequence joins TRBV7-3 and TRBJ2-2; 12 bases are a match to TRBD2. The germline gives CDR1 SGHTA, CDR2 FQGTGA. Losses at the gene ends were 5 bases for V and 6 bases for J; bases not matched to a gene: 7. The CDR3 is 16 residues long. The CDR3 DNA sequence: TGTGCCAGCAGCGAAATGACTAGCGGGAGTGCCGGGGAGCTGTTTTTT. Its translation: CASSEMTSGSAGELFF.

V and J are TRBV5-6 and TRBJ2-3; D is perhaps TRBD1 (6 bases). The CDR3 is 14 residues long. Germline V gene sequence: CDR1 SGHDT, CDR2 YYEEEE. The V gene lost 4 bases and the J gene lost 3 bases, with 12 bases spanning the gap. CDR3 sequence: CASSRRTATDTQYF. The CDR3, as DNA: TGTGCCAGCAGCCGCCGGACAGCTACAGATACGCAGTATTTT.

This clone was counted a few times. DNA for the CDR3: TGTGCCAGCAGTTACATACTAGCGGGTACAAATGAGCAGTTCTTC. Amino acids: CASSYILAGTNEQFF. V gene TRBV6-5 combines with J gene TRBJ2-1, with 9 bases that match TRBD2. Germline trimming cut 2 bases from V and 7 bases from J; bases unmatched to any gene: 6. CDR1 is MNHEY, CDR2 SVGAGI, per germline. The CDR3 contains 15 residues.